This entry describes one TCR beta chain. Its matching antigen is unknown. The study ran its PCR with 60 Vbeta and 13 Jbeta primers. Clones were sequenced by immunoSEQ multiplex PCR, and TCRdb holds only the in-frame ones, with some missing. The data show about 140,000 clones, 61% seen once. The data were taken from a study of cytomegalovirus exposure and HLA in healthy donors. Overall study findings and caveats: About 90% or about 30% of the time was how often most TCR beta V segments were productive, according to an earlier analysis. Later work associated over 15,000 TCR beta sequences with HLA alleles at 0.05 false discovery rate.

V shed 0 bases and J shed 1 base, with 13 bases lying between them. CDR1 and CDR2 (germline): MGHRA, YSYEKL. This CDR3 spans 16 amino acids. The chain carries TRBV4-1 and TRBJ2-7; the D gene is possibly TRBD2 (6 bases). The receptor was isolated from a male donor in good health and CMV-seronegative. The specimen was PBMCs. For the CDR3, the DNA is TGCGCCAGCAGCCAAGAATGGGACTTCAGTTCCTACGAGCAGTACTTC. Translating it yields CASSQEWDFSSYEQYF.